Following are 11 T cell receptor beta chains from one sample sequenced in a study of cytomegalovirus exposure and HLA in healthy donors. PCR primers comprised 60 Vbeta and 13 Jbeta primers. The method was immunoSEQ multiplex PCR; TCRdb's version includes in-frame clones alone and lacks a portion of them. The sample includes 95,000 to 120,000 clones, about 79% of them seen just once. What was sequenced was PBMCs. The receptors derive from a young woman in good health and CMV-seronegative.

CDR3: CASSPMTEYTGELFF. CDR3 nucleotides: TGTGCCAGCAGCCCAATGACAGAATACACCGGGGAGCTGTTTTTT. This chain uses TRBV11-2 with TRBJ2-2; TRBD1 is a possible D gene (5 bases). The CDR3 has 15 residues. Germline V gene sequence: CDR1 SGHAT, CDR2 FQNNGV. The V and J ends lost 5 bases and 3 bases respectively, with 13 bases between them.

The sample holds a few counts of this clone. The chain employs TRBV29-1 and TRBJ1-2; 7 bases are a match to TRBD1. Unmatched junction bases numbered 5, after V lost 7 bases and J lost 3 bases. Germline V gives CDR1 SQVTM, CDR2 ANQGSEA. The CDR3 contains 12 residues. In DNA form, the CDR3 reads TGCAGCGCCCTCCAGGGGGACTATGGCTACACCTTC. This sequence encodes CSALQGDYGYTF.

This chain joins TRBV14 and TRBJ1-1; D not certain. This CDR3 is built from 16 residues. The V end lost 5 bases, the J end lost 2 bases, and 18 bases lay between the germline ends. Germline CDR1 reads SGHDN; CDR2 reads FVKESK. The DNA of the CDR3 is TGTGCCAGCAGCTCGGTCCACTACACCCCAAACACTGAAGCTTTCTTT. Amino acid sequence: CASSSVHYTPNTEAFF.

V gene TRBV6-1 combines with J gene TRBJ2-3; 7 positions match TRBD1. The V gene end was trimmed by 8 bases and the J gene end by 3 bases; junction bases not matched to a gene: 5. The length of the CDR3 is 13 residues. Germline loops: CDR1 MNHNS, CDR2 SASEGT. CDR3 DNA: TGTGCCAGCCAACTCAGGGGGACAGATACGCAGTATTTT. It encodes CASQLRGTDTQYF.

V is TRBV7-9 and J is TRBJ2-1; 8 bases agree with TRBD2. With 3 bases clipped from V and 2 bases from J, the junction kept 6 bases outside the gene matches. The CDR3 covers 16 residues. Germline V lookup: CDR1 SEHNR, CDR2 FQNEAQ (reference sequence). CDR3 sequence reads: CASSFYSGRPYNEQFF. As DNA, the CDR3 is TGTGCCAGCAGCTTTTACAGCGGGAGACCCTACAATGAGCAGTTCTTC.

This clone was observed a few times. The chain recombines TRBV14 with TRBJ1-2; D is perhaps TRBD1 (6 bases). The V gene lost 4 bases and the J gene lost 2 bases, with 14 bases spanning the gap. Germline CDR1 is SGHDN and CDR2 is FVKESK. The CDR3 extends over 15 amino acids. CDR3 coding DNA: TGTGCCAGCAGCCGTGCCGGGACAAAAAACTATGGCTACACCTTC. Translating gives CASSRAGTKNYGYTF.

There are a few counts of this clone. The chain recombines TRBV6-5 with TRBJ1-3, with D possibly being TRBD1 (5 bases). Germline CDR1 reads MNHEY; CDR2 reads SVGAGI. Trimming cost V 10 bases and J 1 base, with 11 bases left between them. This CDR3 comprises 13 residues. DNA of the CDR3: TGTGCCACCGAAGACAGATCTGGAAACACCATATATTTT. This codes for CATEDRSGNTIYF.

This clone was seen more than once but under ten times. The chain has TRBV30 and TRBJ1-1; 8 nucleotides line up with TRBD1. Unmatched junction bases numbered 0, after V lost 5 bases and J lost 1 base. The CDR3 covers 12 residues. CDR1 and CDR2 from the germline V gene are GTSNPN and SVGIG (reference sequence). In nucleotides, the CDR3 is TGTGCCTGGGGACAGGGGAACACTGAAGCTTTCTTT. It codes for CAWGQGNTEAFF. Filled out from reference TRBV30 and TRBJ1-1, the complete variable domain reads SQTIHQWPATLVQPVGSPLSLECTVEGTSNPNLYWYRQAAGRGLQLLFYSVGIGQISSEVPQNLSASRPQDRQFILSSKKLLLSDSGFYLCAWGQGNTEAFFGQGTRLTVV.

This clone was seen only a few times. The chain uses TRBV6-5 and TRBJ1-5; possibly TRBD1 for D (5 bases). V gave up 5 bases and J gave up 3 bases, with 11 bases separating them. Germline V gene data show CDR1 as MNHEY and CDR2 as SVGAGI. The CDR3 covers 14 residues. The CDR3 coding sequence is TGTGCCAGCAGTCTGGGGCAGTTCAATCAGCCCCAGCATTTT. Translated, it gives CASSLGQFNQPQHF.

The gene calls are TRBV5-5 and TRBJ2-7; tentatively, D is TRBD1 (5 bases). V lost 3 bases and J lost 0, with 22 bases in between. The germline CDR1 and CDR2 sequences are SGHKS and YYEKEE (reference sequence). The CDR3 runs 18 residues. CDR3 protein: CASSSTHLRAISSYEQYV. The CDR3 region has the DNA TGTGCCAGCAGCTCCACGCATCTCAGGGCTATCAGCTCCTACGAGCAGTACGTC.

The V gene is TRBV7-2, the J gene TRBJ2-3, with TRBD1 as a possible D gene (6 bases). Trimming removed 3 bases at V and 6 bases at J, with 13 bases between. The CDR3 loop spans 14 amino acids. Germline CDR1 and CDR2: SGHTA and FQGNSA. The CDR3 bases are TGTGCCAGCAGCTTCCGGGACACCTTGGATACGCAGTATTTT. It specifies CASSFRDTLDTQYF.